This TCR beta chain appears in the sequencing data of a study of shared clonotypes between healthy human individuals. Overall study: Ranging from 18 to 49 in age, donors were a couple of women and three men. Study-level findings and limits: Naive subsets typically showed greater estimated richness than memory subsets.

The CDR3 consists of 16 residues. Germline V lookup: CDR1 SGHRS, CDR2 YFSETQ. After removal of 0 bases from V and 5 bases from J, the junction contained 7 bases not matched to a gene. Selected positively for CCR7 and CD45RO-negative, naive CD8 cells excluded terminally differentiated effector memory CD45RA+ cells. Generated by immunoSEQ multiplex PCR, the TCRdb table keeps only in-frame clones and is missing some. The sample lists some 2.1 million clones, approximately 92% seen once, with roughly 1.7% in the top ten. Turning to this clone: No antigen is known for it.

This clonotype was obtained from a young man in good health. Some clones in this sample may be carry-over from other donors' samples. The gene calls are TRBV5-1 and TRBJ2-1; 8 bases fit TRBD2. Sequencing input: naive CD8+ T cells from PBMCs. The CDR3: CASSLGPSGRNNEQFF. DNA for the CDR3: TGCGCCAGCAGCTTGGGCCCCAGCGGGAGAAACAATGAGCAGTTCTTC.